This entry concerns a single TCR beta chain. This clone has a single count. The clone's antigen remains unknown. Base qualities are missing; no much larger clone stands one base away. This record belongs to a study of T cell responses to AZD1222 COVID-19 vaccine (dated by TCRdb to about 2021). For the study in its entirety: TCR sequencing was performed for 230 to 250 trial participants, of whom 200 to 220 were given two doses of AZD1222 and around 25 were given two doses of MenACWY control vaccine. Trial participants were enrolled by age into 18-55, 56-69 and 70-plus year subgroups, with roughly 160, 29 and 62 TCR-sequenced participants respectively.

Including cysteine and phenylalanine, the CDR3 has 14 amino acids. Left in the record is the CDR3 DNA by itself, 42 bases read in frame from the first base. The junction carries 9 bases between V and J, which are trimmed by 2 bases and 4 bases respectively. From the germline V gene, CDR1 is MDHEN and CDR2 is SYDVKM. What the time point label conveys for this sample: about 28 days (+/-7) after the second vaccine dose. The sample's treatment or condition label, in plain terms: meningococcal conjugate vaccine given as trial control. Vaccinee samples were obtained from the UK trials COV001 and COV002, which included a single-blind randomized controlled phase 2/3 trial of AZD1222 (ChAdOx1 nCoV-19) in healthy adults. Trial participant PBMC samples were collected at day 0 and day 28 after the second dose for TCRbeta chain sequencing. The CDR3 regions of human TCRbeta chains were subjected to immunosequencing. The paper's processing steps were these. TCRs in the repertoires were compared against a reference library of SARS-CoV-2-specific TCRs that had been generated with the MIRA antigen-specificity platform. Breadth was defined as the fraction of unique TCRs that were SARS-CoV-2-associated. Depth was defined as the fraction of total T cells that were SARS-CoV-2-associated. Using the MIRA data, each spike-specific TCR was mapped to the spike region that the TCR reacts to and placed in a CD4 or CD8 class. Log10-transformed breadth and depth values were compared by one-way ANOVA with Sidak's multiple comparisons tests. As stored in TCRdb, this immuneACCESS dataset retains in-frame rearrangements with V and J assigned. A fraction of the clones does not appear; measured against another copy, unresolved V genes explain less than half of the discrepancy, and the remainder lacks a known reason. That table gives V, J and clone size, and the DNA gave D and trimming. For this sample the table gives 75,000 to 80,000 clones, of which roughly 80% were detected only once. The top ten clones comprise roughly a quarter of the sample.

Paper-wide results and their limitations: Participants were mostly white British and included more females than males, and it was suggested by the authors that clonal diversity may have been underestimated. Reportedly, almost half of the unique spike-specific TCRs recognized epitopes lying outside the regions that are mutated in the B.1.351 and B.1.1.7 variants. Because no day 14 peak-response samples were available, the repertoires could be characterized only after the peak T cell response. Only a handful of AZD1222 recipients were SARS-CoV-2 seropositive at baseline, limiting conclusions about previously exposed vaccinees. After two AZD1222 doses, spike-specific TCR breadth and depth were significantly higher than at day 0 and than in MenACWY recipients. In the small 56-69-year group, the increase in depth fell short of significance, most likely because of low power. Vaccine-associated CD4 TCRs spanned the whole spike protein, with dominant responses in regions 160-218 and 743-854.

This receptor was taken from an adult who received the MenACWY meningococcal vaccine as a control. The sample was peripheral blood, taken 28 days after the second dose of the MenACWY control vaccine. The chain is encoded by TRBV28 joined to TRBJ1-5, with an unclear D gene assignment. The sequenced DNA is TGTGCCAGCAGTTTAGCGGGTGGGAATCAGCCCCAGCATTTT. Its protein reads: CASSLAGGNQPQHF.